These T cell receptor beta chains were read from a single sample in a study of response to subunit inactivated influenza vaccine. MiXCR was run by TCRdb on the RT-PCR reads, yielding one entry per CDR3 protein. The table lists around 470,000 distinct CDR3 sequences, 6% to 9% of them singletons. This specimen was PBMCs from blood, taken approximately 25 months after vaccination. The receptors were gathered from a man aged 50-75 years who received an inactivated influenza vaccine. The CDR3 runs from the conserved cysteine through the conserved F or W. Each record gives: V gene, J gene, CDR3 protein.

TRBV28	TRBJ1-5	CASRVSAQPQHF
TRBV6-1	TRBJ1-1	CASSEWPTERTEAFF
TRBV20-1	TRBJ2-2	CSARVAGAGGAGELFF
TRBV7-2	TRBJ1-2	CASSSGPDFGYTF
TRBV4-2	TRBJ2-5	CASSQSSGRAWETQYF
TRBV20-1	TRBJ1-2	CSARVENRANYGYTF
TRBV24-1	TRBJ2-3	CATSDSASGSGDTQYF
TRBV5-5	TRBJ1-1	CASSKTGGLNTEAFF
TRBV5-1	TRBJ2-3	CASSREGTGDTQYF
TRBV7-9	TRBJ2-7	CASTMDRANYEQYF
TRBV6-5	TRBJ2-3	CASSSRPGDTQYF
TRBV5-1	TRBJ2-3	CASSLGQGTYTDTQYF
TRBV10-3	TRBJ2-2	CAIRPGQGPNTGELFF
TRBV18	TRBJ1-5	CASSRNDNQPQHF
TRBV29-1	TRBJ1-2	CSVEMWAGYTF
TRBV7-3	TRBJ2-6	CASSSRYTGANVLTF
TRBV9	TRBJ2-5	CASSAGTSGKGTQYF
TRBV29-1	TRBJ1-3	CSVESLAGNTIYF
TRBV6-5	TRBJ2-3	CASSYSTGGFTDTQYF
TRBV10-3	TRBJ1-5	CAIEQPNQPQHF
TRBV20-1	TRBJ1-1	CSARGRAWGNTEAFF
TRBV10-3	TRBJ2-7	CAINRELSYEQYF
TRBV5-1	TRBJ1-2	CASSYQPGTGEVVYGYTF
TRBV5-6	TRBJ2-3	CASSRGVAGGKDTQYF
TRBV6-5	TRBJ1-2	CASRYAAGYGYTF
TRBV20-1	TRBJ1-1	CSASSDGGYTEAFF
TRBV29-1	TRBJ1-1	CSVAGTPNTEAFF
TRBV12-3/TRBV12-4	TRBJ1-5	CASSLTGSPNQPQHF